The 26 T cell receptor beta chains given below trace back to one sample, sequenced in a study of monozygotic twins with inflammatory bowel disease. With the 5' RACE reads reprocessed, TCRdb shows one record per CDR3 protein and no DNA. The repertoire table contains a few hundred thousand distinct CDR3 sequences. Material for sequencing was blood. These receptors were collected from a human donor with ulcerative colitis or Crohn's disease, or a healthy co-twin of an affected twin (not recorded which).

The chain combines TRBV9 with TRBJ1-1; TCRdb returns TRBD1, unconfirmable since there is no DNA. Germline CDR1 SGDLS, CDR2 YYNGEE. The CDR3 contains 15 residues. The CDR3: CASSHTGFGNTEAFF. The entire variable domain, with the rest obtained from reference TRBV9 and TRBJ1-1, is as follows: DSGVTQTPKHLITATGQRVTLRCSPRSGDLSVYWYQQSLDQGLQFLIQYYNGEERAKGNILERFSAQQFPDLHSELNLSSLELGDSALYFCASSHTGFGNTEAFFGQGTRLTVV.

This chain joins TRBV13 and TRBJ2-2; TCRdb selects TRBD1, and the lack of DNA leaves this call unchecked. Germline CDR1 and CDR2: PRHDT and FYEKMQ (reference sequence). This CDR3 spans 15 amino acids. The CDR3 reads CASRPGQKVTGELFF.

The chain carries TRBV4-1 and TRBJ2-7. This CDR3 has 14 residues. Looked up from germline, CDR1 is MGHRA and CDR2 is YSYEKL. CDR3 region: CASSQDRTSYEQYF.

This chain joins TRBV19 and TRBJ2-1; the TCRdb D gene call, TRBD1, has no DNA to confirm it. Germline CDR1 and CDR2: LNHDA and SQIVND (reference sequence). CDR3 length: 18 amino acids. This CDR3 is CASSIAVWAGGPSNEQFF.

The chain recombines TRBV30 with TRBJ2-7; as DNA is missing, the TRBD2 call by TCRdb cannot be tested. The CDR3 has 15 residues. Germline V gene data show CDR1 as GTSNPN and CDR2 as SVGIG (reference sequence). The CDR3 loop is CAWSESSAIVYEQYF.

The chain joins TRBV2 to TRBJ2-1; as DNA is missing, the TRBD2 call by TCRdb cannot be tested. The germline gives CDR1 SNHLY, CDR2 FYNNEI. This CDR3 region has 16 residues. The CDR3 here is CASSVEDLAGGNEQFF.

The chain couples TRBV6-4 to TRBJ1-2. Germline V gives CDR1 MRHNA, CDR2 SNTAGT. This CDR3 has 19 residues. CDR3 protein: CASPLAVLGARRPDYGYTF.

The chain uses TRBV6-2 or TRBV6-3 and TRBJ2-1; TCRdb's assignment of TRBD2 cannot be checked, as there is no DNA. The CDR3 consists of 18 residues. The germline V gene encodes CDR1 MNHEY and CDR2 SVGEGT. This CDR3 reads CASSTGGLAAFSYNEQFF.

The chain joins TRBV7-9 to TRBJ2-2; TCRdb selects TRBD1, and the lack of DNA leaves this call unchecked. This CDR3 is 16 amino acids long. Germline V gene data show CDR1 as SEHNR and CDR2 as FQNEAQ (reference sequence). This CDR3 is CATLGAPQWDTGELFF.

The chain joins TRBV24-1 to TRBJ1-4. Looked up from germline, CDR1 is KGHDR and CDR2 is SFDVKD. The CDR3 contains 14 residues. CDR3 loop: CATSDAGNGGKLFF.

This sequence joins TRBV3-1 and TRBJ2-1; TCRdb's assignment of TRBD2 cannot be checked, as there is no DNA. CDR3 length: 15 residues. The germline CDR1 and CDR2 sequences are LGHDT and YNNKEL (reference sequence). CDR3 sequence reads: CASSPERGPYVEQFF.

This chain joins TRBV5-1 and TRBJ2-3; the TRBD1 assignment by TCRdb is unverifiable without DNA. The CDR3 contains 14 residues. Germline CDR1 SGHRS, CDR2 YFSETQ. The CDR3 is CASSLGQGPDTQYF.

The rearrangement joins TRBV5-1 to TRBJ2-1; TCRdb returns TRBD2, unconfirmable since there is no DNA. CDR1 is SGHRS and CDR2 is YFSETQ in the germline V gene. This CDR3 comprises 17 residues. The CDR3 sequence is CASSSGLAGGPVDEQFF.

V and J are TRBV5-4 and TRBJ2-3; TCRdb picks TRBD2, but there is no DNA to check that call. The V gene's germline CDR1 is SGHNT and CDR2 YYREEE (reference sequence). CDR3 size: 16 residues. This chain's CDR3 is CASSLTVSGSTDTQYF.

The CDR3 loop is CSALAGHYEQYF. The chain links TRBV20-1 to TRBJ2-7; TCRdb reports TRBD2, a call that lacks DNA to check it against. The CDR3 loop spans 12 amino acids. CDR1 is DFQATT and CDR2 is SNEGSKA in the germline V gene (reference sequence).

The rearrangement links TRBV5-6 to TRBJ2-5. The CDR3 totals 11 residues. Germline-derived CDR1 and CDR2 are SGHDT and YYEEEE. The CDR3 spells CASSLGQTQYF. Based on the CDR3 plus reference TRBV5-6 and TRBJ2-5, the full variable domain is DAGVTQSPTHLIKTRGQQVTLRCSPKSGHDTVSWYQQALGQGPQFIFQYYEEEERQRGNFPDRFSGHQFPNYSSELNVNALLLGDSALYLCASSLGQTQYFGPGTRLLVL.

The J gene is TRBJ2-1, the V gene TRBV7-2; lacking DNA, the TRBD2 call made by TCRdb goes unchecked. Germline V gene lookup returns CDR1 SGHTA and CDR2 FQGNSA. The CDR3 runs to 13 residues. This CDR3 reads CASSLILREGQFF.

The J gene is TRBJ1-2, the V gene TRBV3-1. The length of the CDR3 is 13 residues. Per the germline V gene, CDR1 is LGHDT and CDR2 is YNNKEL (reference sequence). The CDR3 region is CASSQVFDNGYTF.

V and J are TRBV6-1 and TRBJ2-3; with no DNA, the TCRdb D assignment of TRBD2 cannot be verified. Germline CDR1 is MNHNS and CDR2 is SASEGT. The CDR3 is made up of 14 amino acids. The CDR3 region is CASSGGGSTDTQYF.

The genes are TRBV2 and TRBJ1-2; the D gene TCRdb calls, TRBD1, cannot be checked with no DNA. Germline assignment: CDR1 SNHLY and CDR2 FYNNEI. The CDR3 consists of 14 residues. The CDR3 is CASRDRTGTYGYTF.

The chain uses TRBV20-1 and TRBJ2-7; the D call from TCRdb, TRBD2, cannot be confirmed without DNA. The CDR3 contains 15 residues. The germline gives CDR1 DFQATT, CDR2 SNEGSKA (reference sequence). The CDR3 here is CSARDVRLAGYEQYF.

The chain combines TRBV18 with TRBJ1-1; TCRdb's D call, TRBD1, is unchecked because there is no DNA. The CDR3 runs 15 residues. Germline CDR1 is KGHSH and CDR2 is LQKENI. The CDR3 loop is CASSPRTGAETEAFF.

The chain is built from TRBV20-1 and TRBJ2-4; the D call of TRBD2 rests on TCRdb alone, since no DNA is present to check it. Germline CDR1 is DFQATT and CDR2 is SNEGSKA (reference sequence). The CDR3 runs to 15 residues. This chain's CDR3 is CSANNRGLPKNIQYF.

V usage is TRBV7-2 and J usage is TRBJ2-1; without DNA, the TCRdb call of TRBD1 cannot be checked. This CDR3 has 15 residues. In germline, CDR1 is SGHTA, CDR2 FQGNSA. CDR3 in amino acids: CASSASGQFHNEQFF.

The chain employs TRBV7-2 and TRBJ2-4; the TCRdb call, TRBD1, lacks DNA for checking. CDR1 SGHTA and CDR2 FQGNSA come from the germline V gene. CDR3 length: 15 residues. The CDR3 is CASSPRSGSENIQYF. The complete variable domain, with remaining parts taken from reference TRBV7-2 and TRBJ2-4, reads GAGVSQSPSNKVTEKGKDVELRCDPISGHTALYWYRQSLGQGLEFLIYFQGNSAPDKSGLPSDRFSAERTGGSVSTLTIQRTQQEDSAVYLCASSPRSGSENIQYFGAGTRLSVL.

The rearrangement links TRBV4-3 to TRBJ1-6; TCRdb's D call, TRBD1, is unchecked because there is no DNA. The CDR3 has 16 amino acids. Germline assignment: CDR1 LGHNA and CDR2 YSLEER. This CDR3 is CASSQETTGLSVTLHF.